This T cell receptor (beta chain) was captured by sequencing in a study of OX40 agonist ivuxolimab in advanced cancers. Sequenced by immunoSEQ multiplex PCR; TCRdb stores in-frame clones only, minus some. The sample holds roughly 93,000 clones; roughly 89% are singletons and the top ten take about 1.7%. The CDR3 has 15 amino acids. Trimming stripped 4 bases from V and 6 bases from J, with 19 bases between. Germline V gene sequence: CDR1 SGHRS, CDR2 YFSETQ. The receptor was isolated from an adult with an advanced solid tumor such as melanoma, head and neck, liver or kidney cancer. The starting material was CD4+ or CD8+ T cells sorted from blood, obtained in a trial of the OX40 agonist ivuxolimab. V gene TRBV5-1 combines with J gene TRBJ1-1, with D possibly being TRBD1 (6 bases). DNA of the CDR3: TGCGCCAGCAGCCAGGGGAGTGGCGAGGCCCCTGAAGCTTTCTTT. Its translation: CASSQGSGEAPEAFF.